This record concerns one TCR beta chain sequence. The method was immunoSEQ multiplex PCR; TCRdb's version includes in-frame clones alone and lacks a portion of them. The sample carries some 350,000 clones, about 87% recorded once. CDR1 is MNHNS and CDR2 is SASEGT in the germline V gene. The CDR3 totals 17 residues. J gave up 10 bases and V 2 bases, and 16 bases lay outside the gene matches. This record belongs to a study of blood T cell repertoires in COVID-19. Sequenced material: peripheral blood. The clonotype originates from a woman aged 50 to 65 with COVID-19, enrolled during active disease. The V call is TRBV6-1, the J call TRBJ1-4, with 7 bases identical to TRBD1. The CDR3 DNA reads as TGTGCCAGCAGTGAAACCCGCTTAGGGGGCGATCTAGCAAAACTGTTTTTT. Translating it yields CASSETRLGGDLAKLFF.